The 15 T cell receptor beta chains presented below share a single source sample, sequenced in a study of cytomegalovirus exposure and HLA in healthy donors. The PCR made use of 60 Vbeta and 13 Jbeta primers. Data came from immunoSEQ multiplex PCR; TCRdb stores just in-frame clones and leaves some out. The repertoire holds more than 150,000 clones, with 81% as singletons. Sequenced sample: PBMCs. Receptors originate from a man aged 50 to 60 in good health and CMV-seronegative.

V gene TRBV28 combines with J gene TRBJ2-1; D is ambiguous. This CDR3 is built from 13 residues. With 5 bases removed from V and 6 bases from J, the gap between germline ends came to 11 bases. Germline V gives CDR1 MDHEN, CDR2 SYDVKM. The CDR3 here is CASSPSPSNEQFF. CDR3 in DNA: TGTGCCAGCAGTCCCTCCCCCAGCAATGAGCAGTTCTTC.

CDR3 bases: TGTGCCAGCTCACGCAGCGGACCGACGAGCACGAACACCGGGGAGCTGTTTTTT. It is translated as CASSRSGPTSTNTGELFF. The chain employs TRBV18 and TRBJ2-2; perhaps TRBD2 as D (5 bases). The V and J ends lost 4 bases and 0 bases respectively, with 18 bases between them. The germline CDR1 and CDR2 sequences are KGHSH and LQKENI. The CDR3 consists of 18 residues.

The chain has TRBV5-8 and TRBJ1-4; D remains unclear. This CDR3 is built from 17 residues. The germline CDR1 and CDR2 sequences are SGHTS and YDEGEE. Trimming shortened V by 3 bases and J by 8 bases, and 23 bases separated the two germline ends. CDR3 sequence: CASSSGRRLMSLEKLFF. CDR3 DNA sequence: TGTGCCAGCAGCTCGGGGAGGAGATTAATGAGTCTGGAAAAACTGTTTTTT.

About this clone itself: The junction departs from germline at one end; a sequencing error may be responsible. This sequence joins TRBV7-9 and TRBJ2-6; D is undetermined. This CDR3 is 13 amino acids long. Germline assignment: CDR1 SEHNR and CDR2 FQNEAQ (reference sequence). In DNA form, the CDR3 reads TGTTCCAGCAGTTCTGCGGGGGCCAACGTCCTGACTTTC. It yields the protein CSSSSAGANVLTF.

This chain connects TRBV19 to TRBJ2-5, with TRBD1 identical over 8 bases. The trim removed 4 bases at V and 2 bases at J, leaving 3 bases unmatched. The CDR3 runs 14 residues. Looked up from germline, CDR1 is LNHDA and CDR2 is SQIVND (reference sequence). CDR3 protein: CASSTWTGQETQYF. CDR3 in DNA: TGTGCCAGTAGTACCTGGACAGGGCAAGAGACCCAGTACTTC.

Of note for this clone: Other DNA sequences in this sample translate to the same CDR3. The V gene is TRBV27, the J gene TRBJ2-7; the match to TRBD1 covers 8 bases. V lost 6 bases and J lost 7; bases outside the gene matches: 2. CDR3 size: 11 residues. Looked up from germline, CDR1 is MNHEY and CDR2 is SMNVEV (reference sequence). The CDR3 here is CASRDRDEQYF. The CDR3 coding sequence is TGTGCCAGCAGGGACAGGGATGAGCAGTACTTC.

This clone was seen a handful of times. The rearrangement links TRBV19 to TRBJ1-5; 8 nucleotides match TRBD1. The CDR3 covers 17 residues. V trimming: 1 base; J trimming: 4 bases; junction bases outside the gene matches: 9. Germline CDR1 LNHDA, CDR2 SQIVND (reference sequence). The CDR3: CASSIVWTGWGNQPQHF. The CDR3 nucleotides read TGTGCCAGTAGTATAGTTTGGACAGGGTGGGGTAATCAGCCCCAGCATTTT. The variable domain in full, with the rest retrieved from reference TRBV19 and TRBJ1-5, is DGGITQSPKYLFRKEGQNVTLSCEQNLNHDAMYWYRQDPGQGLRLIYYSQIVNDFQKGDIAEGYSVSREKKESFPLTVTSAQKNPTAFYLCASSIVWTGWGNQPQHFGDGTRLSIL.

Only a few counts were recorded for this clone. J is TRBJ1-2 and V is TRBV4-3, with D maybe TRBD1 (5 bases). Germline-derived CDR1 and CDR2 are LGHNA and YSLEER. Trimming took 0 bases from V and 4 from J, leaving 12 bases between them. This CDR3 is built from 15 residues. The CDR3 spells CASSQDSGGVYGYTF. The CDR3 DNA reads TGCGCCAGCAGCCAAGATTCTGGGGGGGTCTATGGCTACACCTTC.

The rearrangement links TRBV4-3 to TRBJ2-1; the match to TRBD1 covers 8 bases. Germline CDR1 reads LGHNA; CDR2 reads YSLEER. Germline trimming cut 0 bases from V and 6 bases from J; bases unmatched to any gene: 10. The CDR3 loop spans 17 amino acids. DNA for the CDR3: TGCGCCAGCAGCCAAGATGAGACCAGGGGGCCCGGCAATGAGCAGTTCTTC. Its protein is CASSQDETRGPGNEQFF.

This chain's CDR3 is CASSVLRGGGHYNEQFF. As DNA, the CDR3 is TGTGCCAGCAGCGTACTCCGGGGCGGGGGTCACTACAATGAGCAGTTCTTC. The V and J genes are TRBV9 and TRBJ2-1, with 7 nucleotides matching TRBD2. The CDR3 totals 17 residues. Germline values: CDR1 SGDLS, CDR2 YYNGEE. The ends lost 1 base at V and 3 bases at J; junction bases unmatched: 10.

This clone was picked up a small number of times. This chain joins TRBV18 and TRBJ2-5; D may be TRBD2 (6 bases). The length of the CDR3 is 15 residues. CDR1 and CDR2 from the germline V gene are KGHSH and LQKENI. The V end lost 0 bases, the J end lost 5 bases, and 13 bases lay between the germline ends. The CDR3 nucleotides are TGTGCCAGCTCACCACCGGGAAAACGGGGGGAGACCCAGTACTTC. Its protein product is CASSPPGKRGETQYF.

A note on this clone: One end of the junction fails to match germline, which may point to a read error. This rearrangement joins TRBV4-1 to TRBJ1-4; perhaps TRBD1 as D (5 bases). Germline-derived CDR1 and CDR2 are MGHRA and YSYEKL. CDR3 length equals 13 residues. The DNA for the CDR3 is TGCGCCAGCAGCCAAGATGGGGCCTATAGCCGGGTTTTT. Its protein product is CASSQDGAYSRVF.

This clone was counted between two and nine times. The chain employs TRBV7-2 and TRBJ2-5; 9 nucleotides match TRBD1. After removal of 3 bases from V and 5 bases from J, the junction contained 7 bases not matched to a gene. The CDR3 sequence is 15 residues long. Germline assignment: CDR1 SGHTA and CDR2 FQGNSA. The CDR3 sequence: CASSFVGQGLETQYF. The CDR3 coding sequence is TGTGCCAGCAGCTTCGTGGGACAGGGTTTGGAGACCCAGTACTTC.

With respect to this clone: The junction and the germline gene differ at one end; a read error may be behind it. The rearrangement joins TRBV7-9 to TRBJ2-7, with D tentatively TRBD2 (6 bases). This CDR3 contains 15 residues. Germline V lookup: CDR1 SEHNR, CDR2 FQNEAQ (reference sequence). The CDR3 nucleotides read TGTTCCAGCAGCCAGGCGGGACGGACTACCTACGAGCAGTACTTC. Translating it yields CSSSQAGRTTYEQYF.

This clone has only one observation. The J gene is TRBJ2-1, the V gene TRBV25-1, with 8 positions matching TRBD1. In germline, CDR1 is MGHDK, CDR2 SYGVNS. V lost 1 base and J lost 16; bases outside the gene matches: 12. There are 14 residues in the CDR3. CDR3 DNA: TGTGCCAGCAGTGAATTCTCGTTCGACAGGGGTCTCTTCTTC. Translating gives CASSEFSFDRGLFF.